The source of this T cell receptor (beta chain) is a study of shared clonotypes between healthy human individuals. Broader study findings: Represented diversity, genetic and exposure-history alike, was limited by few donors.

Donors comprised healthy HIV-negative adults lacking recent acute infections or vaccinations. With 6 bases clipped from V and 4 bases from J, the junction kept 7 bases outside the gene matches. Germline V gene sequence: CDR1 SNHLY, CDR2 FYNNEI. The CDR3 spans 15 residues. The authors sequenced unsorted PBMC DNA on ten immunoSEQ deep assay plates. Authors' methods: Junction-only immunoSEQ sequences carried no quality scores, so filtering differed. Sequencing was performed with immunoSEQ multiplex PCR; in TCRdb, only in-frame clones are kept and a portion is missing. V, J and clone size are taken as reported in that table, and D and trimming were inferred from the DNA itself. Of under 600,000 clones listed, over 60% are singletons. About this clone itself: As yet, its antigen is unknown.

This sequence was found in a woman between 40 and 55 years old in good health. Some clones in this sample may be carry-over from other donors' samples. V and J are TRBV2 and TRBJ2-5, with 11 nucleotides matching TRBD1. Sequences were obtained from PBMCs. The CDR3 DNA sequence: TGTGCCAGCAGCGGGACAGGGGGAGGAGGAGAGACCCAGTACTTC. Protein sequence: CASSGTGGGGETQYF.